This is a list of T cell receptor beta chains from one sample in a study of CD8 T cells in Susac syndrome. In TCRdb, the immunoSEQ multiplex PCR reads were re-called with MiXCR into one record per CDR3 protein. The table records 130,000 or so distinct CDR3 sequences, roughly 80% of them present only once. The material sequenced was CD8+ T cells from PBMCs. Receptors were obtained from a human donor with multiple sclerosis. CDR3s include the opening cysteine and the closing phenylalanine or tryptophan. A D gene is named only where the DNA matches it firmly. Clone size is not always given. Where it is, it says once, few, many or a class for expanded clones.

TRBV19	-	-	TRBJ1-5	CASSVGGTEPQHF	TGTGCCAGTAGTGTGGGGGGGACGGAGCCCCAGCATTTT
TRBV6-5	-	-	TRBJ1-1	CASSYSNGPEAFF	TGTGCCAGCAGTTACTCGAATGGGCCTGAAGCTTTCTTT
TRBV4-1	-	-	TRBJ1-5	CASSQDETGLYSNQPQHF	TGCGCCAGCAGCCAAGACGAGACAGGCCTATATAGCAATCAGCCCCAGCATTTT
TRBV27	-	-	TRBJ1-1	CASMGDNVVAFF	TGTGCCAGCATGGGCGACAACGTGGTGGCTTTCTTT
TRBV6-2/TRBV6-3	-	-	TRBJ2-3	CASSYYLPGSDTQYF	TGTGCCAGCAGTTACTATCTTCCGGGTTCAGATACGCAGTATTTT
TRBV27	-	-	TRBJ2-6	CASSSLDSDSGANVLTF	TGTGCCAGCAGTTCCCTCGACAGTGACTCTGGGGCCAACGTCCTGACTTTC
TRBV28	-	-	TRBJ1-6	CATLETRSPLHF	TGTGCCACCTTGGAGACTCGGTCACCCCTCCACTTT
TRBV6-5	few	TRBD1	TRBJ1-6	CASSYGGTGVNSPLHF	TGTGCCAGCAGTTACGGAGGGACAGGGGTGAATTCACCCCTCCACTTT
TRBV6-1	-	-	TRBJ1-5	CASSPRDTTWNQPQHF	TGTGCCAGCAGCCCCCGGGACACTACTTGGAATCAGCCCCAGCATTTT
TRBV14	-	TRBD2	TRBJ2-1	CASSPWGGWQFF	TGTGCCAGCAGCCCCTGGGGGGGGTGGCAGTTCTTC
TRBV29-1	-	-	TRBJ2-2	CSVETIQRVNTGELFF	TGCAGCGTTGAAACAATTCAGCGGGTGAACACCGGGGAGCTGTTTTTT
TRBV24-1	-	-	TRBJ1-5	CATSDLTQAQESGNQPQHF	TGTGCCACCAGTGATTTAACCCAAGCACAGGAGTCGGGCAATCAGCCCCAGCATTTT
TRBV20-1	-	TRBD2	TRBJ2-3	CSARDHIAGADTQYF	TGCAGTGCTAGAGATCATATAGCGGGGGCAGATACGCAGTATTTT
TRBV7-9	-	TRBD1	TRBJ2-5	CASSGTGTGTMETQYF	TGTGCCAGCAGCGGGACCGGGACAGGGACGATGGAGACCCAGTACTTC
TRBV4-1	-	-	TRBJ1-1	CASSQGLVGTEAFF	TGCGCCAGCAGCCAAGGTTTGGTAGGGACTGAAGCTTTCTTT
TRBV11-2	few	TRBD1	TRBJ2-3	CASSSGQLGRADPDTQYF	TGTGCCAGCAGCTCGGGACAGTTGGGTCGAGCCGACCCAGATACGCAGTATTTT
TRBV4-3	few	-	TRBJ2-2	CASSSTGELFF	TGCGCCAGCAGCTCCACCGGGGAGCTGTTTTTT
TRBV19	-	TRBD2	TRBJ2-1	CASSIALAGYNEQFF	TGTGCCAGTAGTATAGCCCTAGCGGGATACAATGAGCAGTTCTTC
TRBV7-3	-	TRBD1	TRBJ2-3	CASSYTGGTSDTQYF	TGTGCCAGCAGCTACACAGGGGGAACTTCAGATACGCAGTATTTT
TRBV6-5	-	-	TRBJ2-1	CASSYSRHEQFF	TGTGCCAGCAGTTACTCGAGGCATGAGCAGTTCTTC
TRBV5-1	-	-	TRBJ2-7	CASSLVQDYEQYF	TGCGCCAGCAGCTTGGTCCAAGACTACGAGCAGTACTTC
TRBV25-1	-	-	TRBJ1-2	CASSEPEFYGYTF	TGTGCCAGCAGTGAACCGGAGTTCTATGGCTACACCTTC
TRBV7-6	-	-	TRBJ2-1	CASSLWTDSYNEQFF	TGTGCCAGCAGCCTCTGGACCGACTCCTACAATGAGCAGTTCTTC
TRBV10-3	-	TRBD1	TRBJ2-1	CAISESQYGTGGDNEQFF	TGTGCCATCAGTGAGTCGCAATACGGGACAGGGGGGGACAATGAGCAGTTCTTC
TRBV4-3	-	-	TRBJ1-4	CASSQGGVEKLFF	TGCGCCAGCAGCCAAGGGGGAGTTGAAAAACTGTTTTTT
TRBV2	-	TRBD1	TRBJ2-3	CASSDGTAASTDTQYF	TGTGCCAGCAGTGACGGGACAGCGGCTAGCACAGATACGCAGTATTTT
TRBV9	-	-	TRBJ2-2	CASSVAEGIRELFF	TGTGCCAGCAGCGTAGCCGAGGGTATTCGGGAGCTGTTTTTT
TRBV4-3	-	-	TRBJ1-1	CASSQDGYGAVTEAFF	TGCGCCAGCAGCCAAGATGGGTACGGGGCAGTCACTGAAGCTTTCTTT
TRBV7-9	-	TRBD2	TRBJ2-5	CASSQVGGAGGPGETQYF	TGTGCCAGCAGCCAAGTCGGCGGAGCGGGAGGGCCGGGAGAGACCCAGTACTTC
TRBV11-2	-	TRBD1	TRBJ2-1	CASSLTGDVLQSAYNEQFF	TGTGCCAGCAGCCTGACAGGGGATGTCTTACAGTCGGCATACAATGAGCAGTTCTTC
TRBV4-1	few	-	TRBJ2-7	CASSSIRHEQYF	TGCGCCAGCAGCTCCATTCGCCACGAGCAGTACTTC
TRBV30	-	TRBD2	TRBJ2-5	CAWIWTSGDTDQYF	TGTGCCTGGATTTGGACTAGCGGGGACACCGACCAGTACTTC
TRBV6-2/TRBV6-3	-	TRBD2	TRBJ2-2	CASSPWLAGMIRELFF	TGTGCCAGCAGTCCCTGGCTAGCGGGAATGATCAGGGAGCTGTTTTTT
TRBV9	-	-	TRBJ1-1	CASSADAMNTEAFF	TGTGCCAGCAGCGCGGATGCAATGAACACTGAAGCTTTCTTT
TRBV5-1	few	-	TRBJ1-6	CASSWNVRSSYNSPLHF	TGCGCCAGCAGCTGGAACGTACGGAGCTCCTATAATTCACCCCTCCACTTT
TRBV3-1	-	-	TRBJ1-4	CASSQDKSTVEKLFF	TGTGCCAGCAGCCAAGATAAGAGTACGGTCGAAAAACTGTTTTTT
TRBV24-1	-	-	TRBJ1-1	CATSDPDSGTEVFF	TGTGCCACCAGTGACCCGGACAGCGGAACTGAAGTTTTCTTT
TRBV28	-	-	TRBJ2-5	CASSSAFISGSQTQYF	TGTGCCAGCAGTTCCGCCTTTATTTCGGGAAGTCAGACCCAGTACTTC
TRBV6-4	-	-	TRBJ2-3	CASSDGGATDTQYF	TGTGCCAGCAGTGACGGGGGGGCCACAGATACGCAGTATTTT
TRBV27	-	TRBD1	TRBJ1-2	CASSLSREPTGADYGYTF	TGTGCCAGCAGTTTATCCCGTGAGCCTACAGGGGCGGATTATGGCTACACCTTC
TRBV6-5	-	-	TRBJ1-6	CASSYYRRSYNSPLHF	TGTGCCAGCAGTTACTATCGGAGGTCCTATAATTCACCCCTCCACTTT
TRBV12-3/TRBV12-4	once	-	TRBJ2-1	CASSATGRFYNEQFF	TGTGCCAGCAGTGCTACAGGGAGGTTCTACAATGAGCAGTTCTTC
TRBV6-5	-	-	TRBJ2-7	CASSSPDIGYEQYF	TGTGCCAGCAGTTCCCCGGACATCGGGTACGAGCAGTACTTC
TRBV6-1	few	TRBD2	TRBJ2-2	CASSESAGYTGELFF	TGTGCCAGCAGTGAATCAGCGGGATACACCGGGGAGCTGTTTTTT
TRBV20-1	-	-	TRBJ2-3	CSAPTGVVADTQYF	TGCAGTGCTCCCACCGGTGTGGTAGCAGATACGCAGTATTTT
TRBV23-1	-	TRBD2	TRBJ2-1	CASREPTSGFVHEQFF	TGCGCCAGCCGCGAACCGACTAGCGGGTTCGTACATGAGCAGTTCTTC
TRBV20-1	-	-	TRBJ1-2	CSARDGTEENYGYTF	TGCAGTGCTAGAGATGGGACCGAAGAAAACTATGGCTACACCTTC
TRBV19	-	-	TRBJ1-2	CASSLGGAYYGYTF	TGTGCCAGTAGTCTGGGGGGGGCATACTATGGCTACACCTTC
TRBV27	-	TRBD1	TRBJ2-7	CASSPAGQGMGEQYF	TGTGCCAGCAGTCCCGCGGGACAGGGAATGGGGGAGCAGTACTTC
TRBV30	-	-	TRBJ1-2	CAWTNSNYGYTF	TGTGCCTGGACGAACTCTAACTATGGCTACACCTTC
TRBV3-1	-	-	TRBJ1-5	CASSQDMQPQHF	TGTGCCAGCAGCCAAGATATGCAGCCCCAGCATTTT
TRBV9	-	-	TRBJ1-2	CASNEQGFDYGYTF	TGTGCCAGCAACGAACAGGGTTTCGACTATGGCTACACCTTC
TRBV5-1	-	TRBD1	TRBJ2-5	CASSLADRGLKETQYF	TGCGCCAGCAGCTTGGCCGACAGGGGGCTGAAAGAGACCCAGTACTTC
TRBV7-9	-	-	TRBJ2-7	CASSSPGADYNEQYF	TGTGCCAGCAGCTCCCCCGGAGCGGATTACAACGAGCAGTACTTC